This T cell receptor (beta chain) was recorded in a study of blood T cell repertoires in COVID-19. Sequencing used immunoSEQ multiplex PCR; TCRdb keeps in-frame clones, though not all of them. The sample contains 200,000 to 250,000 clones, more than 75% of which appear only once. Sequencing was done on a sample of peripheral blood. The receptor was derived from a middle-aged man with acute or convalescent COVID-19.

CDR3 residues: CASSLISGTEAFF. The DNA for the CDR3 is TGTGCCAGCAGCCTAATCTCGGGCACTGAAGCTTTCTTT. V and J are TRBV14 and TRBJ1-1; the D is unclear. The germline V gene has CDR1 SGHDN and CDR2 FVKESK. V was cut by 4 bases and J by 4 bases, with 10 bases left in between. The CDR3 loop spans 13 amino acids.